This T cell receptor beta chain originates from a study of T cell responses to AZD1222 COVID-19 vaccine. Study-wide results and caveats: Most donors were white British, females outnumbered males, and clonal diversity was possibly underestimated. At baseline, just five to seven AZD1222 recipients tested seropositive.

CDR1 is SGHTA, CDR2 FQGTGA, per germline. The CDR3 sequence is 17 residues long. V lost 5 bases, J lost 1 base, and 11 bases stayed unmatched. Libraries were prepared by immunoSEQ multiplex PCR; TCRdb keeps only in-frame clonotypes and omits some of them. Here the sample spans 95,000 to 150,000 clones, approximately 90% being singletons. This clone showed up just once. The target antigen is unknown. This receptor was taken from an adult in good health. The rearrangement uses TRBV7-3 and TRBJ2-5; 9 bases map to TRBD2. The sequences come from peripheral blood, collected on day 0 of AZD1222 vaccination. The CDR3 DNA sequence: TGTGCCAGCAGCCCGGATTCTACTAGCGGGCGCCAAGAGACCCAGTACTTC. Protein product: CASSPDSTSGRQETQYF.